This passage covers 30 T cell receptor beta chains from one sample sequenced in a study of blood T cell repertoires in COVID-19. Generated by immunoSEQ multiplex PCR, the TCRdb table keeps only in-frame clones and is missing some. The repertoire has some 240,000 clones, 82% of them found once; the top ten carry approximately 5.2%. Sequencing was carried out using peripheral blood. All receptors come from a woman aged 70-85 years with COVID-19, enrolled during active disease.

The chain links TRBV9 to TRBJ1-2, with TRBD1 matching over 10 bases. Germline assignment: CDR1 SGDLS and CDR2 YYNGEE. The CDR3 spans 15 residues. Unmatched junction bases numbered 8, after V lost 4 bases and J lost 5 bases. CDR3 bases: TGTGCCAGCAGCTTTCGGGACAGGGGATTATATGGCTACACCTTC. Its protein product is CASSFRDRGLYGYTF. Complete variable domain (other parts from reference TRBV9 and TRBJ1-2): DSGVTQTPKHLITATGQRVTLRCSPRSGDLSVYWYQQSLDQGLQFLIQYYNGEERAKGNILERFSAQQFPDLHSELNLSSLELGDSALYFCASSFRDRGLYGYTFGSGTRLTVV.

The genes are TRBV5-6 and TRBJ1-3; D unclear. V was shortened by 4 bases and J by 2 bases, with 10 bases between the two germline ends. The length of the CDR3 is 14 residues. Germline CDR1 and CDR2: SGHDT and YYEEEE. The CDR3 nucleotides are TGTGCCAGCAGCCCCGGGCGGGCTGGAAACACCATATATTTT. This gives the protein CASSPGRAGNTIYF.

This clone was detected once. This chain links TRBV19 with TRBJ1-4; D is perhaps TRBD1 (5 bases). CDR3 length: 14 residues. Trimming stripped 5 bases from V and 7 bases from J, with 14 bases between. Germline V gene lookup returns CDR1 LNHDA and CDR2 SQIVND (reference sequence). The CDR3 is CASSQRQFFEKLFF. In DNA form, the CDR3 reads TGTGCCAGTAGTCAAAGACAGTTCTTTGAAAAACTGTTTTTT.

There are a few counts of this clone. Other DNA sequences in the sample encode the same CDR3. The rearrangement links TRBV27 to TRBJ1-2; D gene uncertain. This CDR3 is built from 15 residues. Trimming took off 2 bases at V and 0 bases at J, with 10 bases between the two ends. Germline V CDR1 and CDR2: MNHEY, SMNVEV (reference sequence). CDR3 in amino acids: CASSLRRGSNYGYTF. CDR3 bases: TGTGCCAGCAGTTTACGGCGGGGTTCTAACTATGGCTACACCTTC.

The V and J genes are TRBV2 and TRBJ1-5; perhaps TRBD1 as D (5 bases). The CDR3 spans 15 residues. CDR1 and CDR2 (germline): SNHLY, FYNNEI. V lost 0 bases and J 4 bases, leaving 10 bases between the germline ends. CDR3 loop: CASSEALGGNQPQHF. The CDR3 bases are TGTGCCAGCAGTGAAGCGCTTGGGGGGAATCAGCCCCAGCATTTT.

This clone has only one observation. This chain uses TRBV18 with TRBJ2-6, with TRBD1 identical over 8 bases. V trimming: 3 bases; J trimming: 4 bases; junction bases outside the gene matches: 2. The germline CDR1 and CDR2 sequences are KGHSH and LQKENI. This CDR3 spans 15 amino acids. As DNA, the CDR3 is TGTGCCAGCTCACCGACAGGGGACGGGGCCAACGTCCTGACTTTC. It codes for CASSPTGDGANVLTF.

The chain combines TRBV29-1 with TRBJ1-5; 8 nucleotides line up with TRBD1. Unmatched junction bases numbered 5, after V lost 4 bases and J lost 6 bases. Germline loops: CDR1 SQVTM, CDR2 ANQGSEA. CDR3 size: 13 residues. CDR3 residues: CSVANRGIQPQHF. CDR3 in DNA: TGCAGCGTTGCAAACAGGGGGATTCAGCCCCAGCATTTT.

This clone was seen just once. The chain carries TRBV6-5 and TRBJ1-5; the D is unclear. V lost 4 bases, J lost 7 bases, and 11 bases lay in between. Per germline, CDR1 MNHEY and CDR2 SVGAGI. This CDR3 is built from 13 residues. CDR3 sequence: CASSSGPGQPQHF. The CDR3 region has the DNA TGTGCCAGCAGTTCAGGTCCTGGGCAGCCCCAGCATTTT.

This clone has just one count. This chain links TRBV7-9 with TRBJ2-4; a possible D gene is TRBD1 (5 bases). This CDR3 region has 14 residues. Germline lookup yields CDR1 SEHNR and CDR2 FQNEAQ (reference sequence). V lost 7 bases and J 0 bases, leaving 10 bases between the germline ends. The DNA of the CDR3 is TGTGCCAGCATCCTAGGGGTAGCCAAAAACATTCAGTACTTC. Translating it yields CASILGVAKNIQYF.

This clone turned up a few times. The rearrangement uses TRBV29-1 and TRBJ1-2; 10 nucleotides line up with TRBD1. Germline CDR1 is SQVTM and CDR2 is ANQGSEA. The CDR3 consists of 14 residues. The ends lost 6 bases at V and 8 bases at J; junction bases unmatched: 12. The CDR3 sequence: CSVVSGTGAEGYTF. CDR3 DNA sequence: TGCAGCGTCGTATCCGGGACAGGGGCAGAAGGCTACACCTTC.

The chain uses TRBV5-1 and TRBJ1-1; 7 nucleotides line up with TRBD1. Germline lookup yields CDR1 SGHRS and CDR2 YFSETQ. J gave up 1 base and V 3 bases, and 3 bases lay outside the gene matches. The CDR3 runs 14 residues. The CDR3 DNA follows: TGCGCCAGCAGCTGGGGACAGTCGAACACTGAAGCTTTCTTT. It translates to CASSWGQSNTEAFF.

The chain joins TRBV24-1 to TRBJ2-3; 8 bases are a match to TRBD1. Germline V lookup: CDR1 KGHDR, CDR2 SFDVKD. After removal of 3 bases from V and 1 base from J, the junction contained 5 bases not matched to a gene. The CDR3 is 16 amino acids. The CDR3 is CATSDRTGYGTDTQYF. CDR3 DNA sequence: TGTGCCACCAGTGATCGGACAGGGTACGGCACAGATACGCAGTATTTT.

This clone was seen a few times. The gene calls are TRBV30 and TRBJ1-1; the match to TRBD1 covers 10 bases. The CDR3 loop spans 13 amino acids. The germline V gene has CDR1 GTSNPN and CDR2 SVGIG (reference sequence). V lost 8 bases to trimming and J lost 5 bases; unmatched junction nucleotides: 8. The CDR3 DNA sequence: TGTGCCGGAAAGACAGGGGGCGTAACTGAAGCTTTCTTT. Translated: CAGKTGGVTEAFF.

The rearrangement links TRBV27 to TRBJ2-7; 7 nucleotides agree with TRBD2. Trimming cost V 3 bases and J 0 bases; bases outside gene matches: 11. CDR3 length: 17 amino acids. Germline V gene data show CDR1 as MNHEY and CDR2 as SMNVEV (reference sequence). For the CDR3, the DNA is TGTGCCAGCAGTTTCCGCCTCCGAGCGGGACTCTCCTACGAGCAGTACTTC. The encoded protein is CASSFRLRAGLSYEQYF.

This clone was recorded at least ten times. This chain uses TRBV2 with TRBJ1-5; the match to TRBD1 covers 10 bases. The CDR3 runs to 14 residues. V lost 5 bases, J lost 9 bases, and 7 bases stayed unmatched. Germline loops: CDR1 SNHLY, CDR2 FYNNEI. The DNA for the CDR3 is TGTGCCAGCAGTAGACAGGGGGCAGAAAGGCCCCAGCATTTT. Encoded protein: CASSRQGAERPQHF.

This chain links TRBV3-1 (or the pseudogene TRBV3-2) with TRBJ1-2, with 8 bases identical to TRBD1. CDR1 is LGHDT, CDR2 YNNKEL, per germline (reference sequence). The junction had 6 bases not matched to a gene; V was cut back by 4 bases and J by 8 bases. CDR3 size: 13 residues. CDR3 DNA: TGTGCCAGCAGCCGCGGACAGGGATTCGGCTACACCTTC. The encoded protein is CASSRGQGFGYTF.

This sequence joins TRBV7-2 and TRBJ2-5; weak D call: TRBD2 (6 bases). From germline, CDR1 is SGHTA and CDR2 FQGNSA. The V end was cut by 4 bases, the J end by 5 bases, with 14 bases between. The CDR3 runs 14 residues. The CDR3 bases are TGTGCCAGCAGCTCCCGGAGGGTTCGGGAGACCCAGTACTTC. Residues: CASSSRRVRETQYF. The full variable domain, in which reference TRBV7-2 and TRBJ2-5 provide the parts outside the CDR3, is GAGVSQSPSNKVTEKGKDVELRCDPISGHTALYWYRQSLGQGLEFLIYFQGNSAPDKSGLPSDRFSAERTGGSVSTLTIQRTQQEDSAVYLCASSSRRVRETQYFGPGTRLLVL.

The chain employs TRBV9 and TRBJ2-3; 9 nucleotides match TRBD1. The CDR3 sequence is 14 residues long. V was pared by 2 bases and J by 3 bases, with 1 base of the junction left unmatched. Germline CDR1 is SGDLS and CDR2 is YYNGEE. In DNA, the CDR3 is TGTGCCAGCAGCGTGGGACAGGGAACAGATACGCAGTATTTT. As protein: CASSVGQGTDTQYF.

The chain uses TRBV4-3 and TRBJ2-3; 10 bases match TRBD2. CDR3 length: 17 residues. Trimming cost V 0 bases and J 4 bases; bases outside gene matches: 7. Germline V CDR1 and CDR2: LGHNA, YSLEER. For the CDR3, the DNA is TGCGCCAGCAGCCAAGATACCGCTAGCGGGAGCGCAGATACGCAGTATTTT. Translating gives CASSQDTASGSADTQYF.

The CDR3 sequence is CASSPLGLAGGITDTQYF. DNA for the CDR3: TGTGCCAGTAGTCCCCTAGGACTAGCGGGTGGGATCACAGATACGCAGTATTTT. V gene TRBV19 combines with J gene TRBJ2-3, with 11 bases lining up with TRBD2. V gave up 5 bases and J gave up 2 bases; unmatched junction bases: 12. CDR3 length: 18 amino acids. Germline-derived CDR1 and CDR2 are LNHDA and SQIVND (reference sequence).

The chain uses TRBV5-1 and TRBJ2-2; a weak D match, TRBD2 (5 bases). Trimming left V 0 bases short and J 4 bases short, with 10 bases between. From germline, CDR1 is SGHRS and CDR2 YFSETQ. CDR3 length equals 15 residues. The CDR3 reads CASSLASLATGELFF. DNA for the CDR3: TGCGCCAGCAGCTTGGCTTCGCTAGCCACCGGGGAGCTGTTTTTT.

The CDR3 loop is CASSPQREYNEQFF. The CDR3, as DNA: TGCGCCAGCAGCCCCCAGCGGGAGTACAATGAGCAGTTCTTC. The rearrangement links TRBV4-3 to TRBJ2-1; TRBD2 matches 8 bases. CDR1 and CDR2 (germline): LGHNA, YSLEER. V gave up 4 bases and J gave up 4 bases; unmatched junction bases: 3. The CDR3 spans 14 residues.

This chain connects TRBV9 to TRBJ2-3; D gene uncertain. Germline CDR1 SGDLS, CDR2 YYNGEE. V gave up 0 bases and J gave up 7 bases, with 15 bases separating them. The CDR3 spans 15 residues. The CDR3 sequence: CASSVAVLSSNTQYF. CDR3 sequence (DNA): TGTGCCAGCAGCGTAGCCGTTCTGAGTTCCAATACGCAGTATTTT.

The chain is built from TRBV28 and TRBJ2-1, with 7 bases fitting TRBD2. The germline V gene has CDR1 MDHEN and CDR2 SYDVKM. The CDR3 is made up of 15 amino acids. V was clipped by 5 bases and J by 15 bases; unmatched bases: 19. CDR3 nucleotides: TGTGCCAGCAGTCCACCAGCAGGAAGGAGCGGGAAGGGGTTCTTC. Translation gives CASSPPAGRSGKGFF.

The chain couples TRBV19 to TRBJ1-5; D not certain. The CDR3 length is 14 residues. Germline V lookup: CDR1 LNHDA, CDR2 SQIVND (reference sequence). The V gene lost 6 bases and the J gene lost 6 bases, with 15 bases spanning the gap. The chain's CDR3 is CASSLPGFVQPQHF. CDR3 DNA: TGTGCCAGTAGCCTACCGGGATTCGTTCAGCCCCAGCATTTT.

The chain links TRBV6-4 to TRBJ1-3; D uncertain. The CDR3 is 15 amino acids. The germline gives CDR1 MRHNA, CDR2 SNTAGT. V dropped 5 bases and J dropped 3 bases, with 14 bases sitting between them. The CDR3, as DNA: TGTGCCAGCAGTTGGACGGAGGAGTTTGGAAACACCATATATTTT. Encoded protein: CASSWTEEFGNTIYF.

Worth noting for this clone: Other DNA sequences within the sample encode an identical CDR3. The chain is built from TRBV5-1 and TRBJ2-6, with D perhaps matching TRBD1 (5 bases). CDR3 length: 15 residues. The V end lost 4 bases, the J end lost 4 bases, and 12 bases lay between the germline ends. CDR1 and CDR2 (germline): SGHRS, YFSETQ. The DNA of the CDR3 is TGCGCCAGCAGCCGAGACAGCCCCGGGGCCAACGTCCTGACTTTC. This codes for CASSRDSPGANVLTF.

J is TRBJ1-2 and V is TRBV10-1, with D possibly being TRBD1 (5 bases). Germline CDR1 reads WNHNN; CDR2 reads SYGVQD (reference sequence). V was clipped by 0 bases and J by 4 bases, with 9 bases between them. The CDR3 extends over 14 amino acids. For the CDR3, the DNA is TGCGCCAGCAGTGAGTCGGGGCAGGGCTATGGCTACACCTTC. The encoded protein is CASSESGQGYGYTF.

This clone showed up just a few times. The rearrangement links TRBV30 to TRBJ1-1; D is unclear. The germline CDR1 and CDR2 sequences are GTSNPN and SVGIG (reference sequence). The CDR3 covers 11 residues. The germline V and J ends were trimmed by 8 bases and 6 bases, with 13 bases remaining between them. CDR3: CARAGLSEAFF. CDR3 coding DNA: TGTGCCCGGGCTGGGCTCTCTGAAGCTTTCTTT.

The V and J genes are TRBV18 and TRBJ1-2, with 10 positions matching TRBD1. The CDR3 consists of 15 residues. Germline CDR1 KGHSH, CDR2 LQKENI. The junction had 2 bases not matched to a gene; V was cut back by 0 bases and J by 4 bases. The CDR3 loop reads CASSPPGQGSYGYTF. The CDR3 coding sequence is TGTGCCAGCTCACCACCGGGACAGGGGTCCTATGGCTACACCTTC.